This is a list of T cell receptor beta chains from one sample in a study of shared clonotypes between healthy human individuals. This table comes from immunoSEQ multiplex PCR, and its TCRdb copy is limited to in-frame clones, with some not included. The sample shows about 2.4 million clones, approximately 93% of them seen only once. The material sequenced was naive CD4+ T cells from PBMCs. These receptors all stem from a man aged 18 to 30 in good health. Some clones in this sample may be carry-over from other donors' samples. CDR3s include the opening cysteine and the closing phenylalanine or tryptophan. Fields, in order: CDR3 DNA, CDR3 protein, D gene, V gene, J gene, clone size. The D gene is left open where the match is weak. Expanded clones are given a class, and other clones once, few, many or no size at all.

TGTGCCAGCAGTTTACCATGGGGCGGTGAAAAACTGTTTTTT	CASSLPWGGEKLFF	-	TRBV28	TRBJ1-4	-
TGCAGCGTGATCCCTAGCGGGAGAGGCGGGGATACGCAGTATTTT	CSVIPSGRGGDTQYF	TRBD2	TRBV29-1	TRBJ2-3	-
TGTGCCAGCAGCGCCAGGACAGGGGCGCCAGATACGCAGTATTTT	CASSARTGAPDTQYF	TRBD1	TRBV9	TRBJ2-3	-
TGCAGCGTTAATCAGGGAGCAGATACGCAGTATTTT	CSVNQGADTQYF	-	TRBV29-1	TRBJ2-3	-
TGTGCCAGCAGCCACGGACTAGCGGGAGCTCCAGATACGCAGTATTTT	CASSHGLAGAPDTQYF	TRBD2	TRBV4-2	TRBJ2-3	-
TGTGCCAGCAGCCAAAGAAACGGGACAGGGCCAGAGACCCAGTACTTC	CASSQRNGTGPETQYF	TRBD1	TRBV4-2	TRBJ2-5	once
TGTGCCAGTAGTGCTTACCGGGGCGAAGGCTATGGCTACACCTTC	CASSAYRGEGYGYTF	-	TRBV19	TRBJ1-2	-
TGTGCCAGCAGCGACCTGGGACTAGCGGGAGGGCCTAGTGGGAATGAGCAGTTCTTC	CASSDLGLAGGPSGNEQFF	TRBD2	TRBV9	TRBJ2-1	-
TGCGCCAGCAGCTTGGCCGGGACAGGGAAGAATCGAGGAACTAATGAAAAACTGTTTTTT	CASSLAGTGKNRGTNEKLFF	TRBD1	TRBV5-1	TRBJ1-4	-
TGTGCCAGCAGCTTAGATCCTCTTAGGGGGATTTACGAGCAGTACTTC	CASSLDPLRGIYEQYF	-	TRBV7-8	TRBJ2-7	-
TGTGCCAGCAGCATACCCCTCGGACAGGGTGGTGGGGCCAACGTCCTGACTTTC	CASSIPLGQGGGANVLTF	TRBD1	TRBV7-2	TRBJ2-6	-
TGTGCCAGCAGCCGGTTATTGGACACACTACAAGAGACCCAGTACTTC	CASSRLLDTLQETQYF	-	TRBV28	TRBJ2-5	once
TGCAGCGTTGTGCAGGGGGCGAGGGACTATGGCTACACCTTC	CSVVQGARDYGYTF	TRBD1	TRBV29-1	TRBJ1-2	-
TGTGCCAGCAGCTTAGGGCCGATCTCTGGAAACACCATATATTTT	CASSLGPISGNTIYF	-	TRBV7-9	TRBJ1-3	-
TGTGCCAGCAGCTTGGGACCGAAAAACTATGGCTACACCTTC	CASSLGPKNYGYTF	-	TRBV5-4	TRBJ1-2	once
TGCGCCAGCAGCTCACCGGGACCTGGGGGACTAAGAAACACAGATACGCAGTATTTT	CASSSPGPGGLRNTDTQYF	TRBD2	TRBV5-1	TRBJ2-3	-
TGTGCCAGCAGCGCAAAGGGACAGCCGTACTCCACTGAAGCTTTCTTT	CASSAKGQPYSTEAFF	TRBD1	TRBV25-1	TRBJ1-1	-
TGTGCCAGCTATGGAGCGGGAGAGTATGAGCAGTTCTTC	CASYGAGEYEQFF	TRBD2	TRBV2	TRBJ2-1	few
TGTGCCAGCAGCTTATCCGATAGCAATCAGCCCCAGCATTTT	CASSLSDSNQPQHF	-	TRBV7-9	TRBJ1-5	-
TGTGCCAGCTCACCACTGGAACTAGGAGCGACCTACGAGCAGTACTTC	CASSPLELGATYEQYF	-	TRBV18	TRBJ2-7	-
TGCAGTGTGTCGACGAATGAAAAACTGTTTTTT	CSVSTNEKLFF	-	TRBV20-1	TRBJ1-4	-
TGTGCCAGCAGCCCAAACGGACTAGCGGGACAAGAGACCCAGTACTTC	CASSPNGLAGQETQYF	TRBD2	TRBV7-3	TRBJ2-5	-
TGTGCCAGCAGTTTCGGGACAGGTATTAGCACAGATACGCAGTATTTT	CASSFGTGISTDTQYF	TRBD1	TRBV28	TRBJ2-3	-
TGTGCCAGCAGCTTAGGACGGGCCCAGTACTTC	CASSLGRAQYF	-	TRBV7-2	TRBJ2-5	-
TGTGCCAGCTCACCACCGAGTTACGAGCAGTACTTC	CASSPPSYEQYF	-	TRBV18	TRBJ2-7	-
TGTGCCAGCAGCCACGCCTATGGCTACACCTTC	CASSHAYGYTF	-	TRBV28	TRBJ1-2	few
TGTGCCAGCAGTGGTTCAAATCAGCCCCAGCATTTT	CASSGSNQPQHF	-	TRBV2	TRBJ1-5	-
TGTGCCAGCAGGCACAGCTATGGCTACACCTTC	CASRHSYGYTF	-	TRBV6-9	TRBJ1-2	once
TGTGCCAGTAGCCCCATTGGACTAGCGGGACCCCAGCTCGGCTCCTACAATGAGCAGTTCTTC	CASSPIGLAGPQLGSYNEQFF	TRBD2	TRBV19	TRBJ2-1	-
TGCGCCAGCAGTCAATCTAGCGACAGGGTTGAAAATCAGCCCCAGCATTTT	CASSQSSDRVENQPQHF	TRBD1	TRBV23-1	TRBJ1-5	-
TGTGCCAGTAGTACGGGACAGTCGAACACCGGGGAGCTGTTTTTT	CASSTGQSNTGELFF	TRBD1	TRBV19	TRBJ2-2	-
TGTGCCAGCAGCTTGGCCCCAGGGTTCTCCTACGAGCAGTACTTC	CASSLAPGFSYEQYF	-	TRBV5-5	TRBJ2-7	-
TGTGCCAGCGCTACCCGCGGACGGAACCAAGAGACCCAGTACTTC	CASATRGRNQETQYF	-	TRBV28	TRBJ2-5	-
TGTGCCAGCAGTTTCGGTAACAGGGCGAACACCGGGGAGCTGTTTTTT	CASSFGNRANTGELFF	-	TRBV28	TRBJ2-2	-
TGCGCCAGCAGCCAAGGGACATTCAGCGGGAGCACTGAGCTTTTTCGCTACAATGAGCAGTTCTTC	CASSQGTFSGSTELFRYNEQFF	TRBD2	TRBV4-1	TRBJ2-1	-
TGTGCCAGCAGCTTGTTCTTGGCTAGGGGCACAGATACGCAGTATTTT	CASSLFLARGTDTQYF	-	TRBV5-8	TRBJ2-3	-
TGTGCCAGCAGCTCTGCCTCGTCCTCTGGAAACACCATATATTTT	CASSSASSSGNTIYF	-	TRBV5-6	TRBJ1-3	-
TGTGCCAGCAGTCTCCCGGGCCGCTCTGGGGCCAACGTCCTGACTTTC	CASSLPGRSGANVLTF	-	TRBV25-1	TRBJ2-6	-
TGTGCCAGTAGTATAGACAGCAGGGGCCACACTGAAGCTTTCTTT	CASSIDSRGHTEAFF	-	TRBV19	TRBJ1-1	few
TGCAGTGCTAGAGGTTCGGGTGAGCAGTACTTC	CSARGSGEQYF	-	TRBV20-1	TRBJ2-7	once
TGTGCCAGCAGCCCCAGCCGGGGGGCAGATACGCAGTATTTT	CASSPSRGADTQYF	TRBD2	TRBV7-3	TRBJ2-3	-
TGTGCCAGCAGCGTAGCTCCGGGACTTCACAATGAGCAGTTCTTC	CASSVAPGLHNEQFF	-	TRBV9	TRBJ2-1	-
TGTGCCAGCAGCCGCCGGCTAGCGGTCAAAGAGACCCAGTACTTC	CASSRRLAVKETQYF	TRBD2	TRBV6-5	TRBJ2-5	-
TGTGCCAGCAGTTACGACGCCTGGGATACGCAGTATTTT	CASSYDAWDTQYF	-	TRBV6-5	TRBJ2-3	-
TGTGCCAGCAGTTTATATTTCGGGACTAGCGAAAGCCAAGAGACCCAGTACTTC	CASSLYFGTSESQETQYF	TRBD2	TRBV28	TRBJ2-5	-
TGTGCCAGTTTAGCGGGAGTCACCGGGGAGCTGTTTTTT	CASLAGVTGELFF	TRBD2	TRBV28	TRBJ2-2	-
TGCGCCAGCAGCTTGGGAGGACACTCGAACACCGGGGAGCTGTTTTTT	CASSLGGHSNTGELFF	-	TRBV5-1	TRBJ2-2	-
TGTGCCAGCAGTTTAGGGGGTAATGAAAAACTGTTTTTT	CASSLGGNEKLFF	-	TRBV28	TRBJ1-4	-
TGCGCCAGCAGCCCCGGTCCGGGAGTGGGGCCCTACGAGCAGTACTTC	CASSPGPGVGPYEQYF	-	TRBV4-1	TRBJ2-7	once
TGCGCCAGCAGCTCCCGCCCTGGACAGGGACCCGAGCAGTACTTC	CASSSRPGQGPEQYF	TRBD1	TRBV5-1	TRBJ2-7	-
TGTGCCAGCAGCAAAGTAGGCGGTGACAATGAGCAGTTCTTC	CASSKVGGDNEQFF	-	TRBV21-1	TRBJ2-1	-
TGTGCCAGCAGCTCGGGACTAGCGCCAGCCTACAATGAGCAGTTCTTC	CASSSGLAPAYNEQFF	TRBD2	TRBV5-6	TRBJ2-1	-